Following are 5 T cell receptor beta chains from one sample sequenced in a study of shared clonotypes between healthy human individuals. Only in-frame clones appear in the TCRdb table, and some are missing; sequencing was by immunoSEQ multiplex PCR. The sample records roughly 2 million clones, 85% to 95% being singletons. The sample taken for sequencing was naive CD4+ T cells sorted from blood. This sample's subset: CD45RA+ positively selected. The receptor set was obtained from a young man in good health.

The chain uses TRBV27 and TRBJ2-4; D unclear. V shed 1 base and J shed 1 base, with 8 bases lying between them. The germline CDR1 and CDR2 sequences are MNHEY and SMNVEV (reference sequence). The CDR3 covers 15 residues. The CDR3 region is CASSLYTRAKNIQYF. The CDR3 DNA reads TGTGCCAGCAGTTTATATACCAGGGCCAAAAACATTCAGTACTTC.

Details on this clone: This sample includes further DNA sequences coding for the same CDR3. The chain employs TRBV28 and TRBJ2-7, with D unclear. With 1 base removed from V and 4 bases from J, the gap between germline ends came to 5 bases. CDR1 is MDHEN, CDR2 SYDVKM, per germline. CDR3 length: 12 residues. CDR3 nucleotide sequence: TGTGCCAGCAGTTTATACTCTTACGAGCAGTACTTC. Encoded protein: CASSLYSYEQYF.

The chain joins TRBV5-1 to TRBJ1-4; 8 positions match TRBD1. The CDR3 is 17 residues long. The V gene's germline CDR1 is SGHRS and CDR2 YFSETQ. V shed 0 bases, J shed 5 bases, and the junction held 9 bases outside the gene matches. The DNA for the CDR3 is TGCGCCAGCAGCTTGGATGGATTACAGGGGGGGAATGAAAAACTGTTTTTT. Its translation is CASSLDGLQGGNEKLFF.

The chain links TRBV11-2 to TRBJ1-1; 7 positions match TRBD1. The germline CDR1 and CDR2 sequences are SGHAT and FQNNGV. V shed 1 base and J 0 bases; nucleotides not matched to a gene: 2. This CDR3 contains 15 residues. The CDR3 DNA reads as TGTGCCAGCAGCTTAGGGACAGGTATGAACACTGAAGCTTTCTTT. Amino acids: CASSLGTGMNTEAFF.

Concerning this clone itself: Other nucleotide sequences from this sample produce the same CDR3. The DNA of the CDR3 is TGTGCCAGCACCCAAGGTACTGAAGCTTTCTTT. It encodes CASTQGTEAFF. V and J are TRBV6-5 and TRBJ1-1, with D uncertain. This CDR3 has 11 residues. CDR1 is MNHEY and CDR2 is SVGAGI in the germline V gene. V was trimmed by 7 bases and J by 5 bases, leaving 8 bases between them.